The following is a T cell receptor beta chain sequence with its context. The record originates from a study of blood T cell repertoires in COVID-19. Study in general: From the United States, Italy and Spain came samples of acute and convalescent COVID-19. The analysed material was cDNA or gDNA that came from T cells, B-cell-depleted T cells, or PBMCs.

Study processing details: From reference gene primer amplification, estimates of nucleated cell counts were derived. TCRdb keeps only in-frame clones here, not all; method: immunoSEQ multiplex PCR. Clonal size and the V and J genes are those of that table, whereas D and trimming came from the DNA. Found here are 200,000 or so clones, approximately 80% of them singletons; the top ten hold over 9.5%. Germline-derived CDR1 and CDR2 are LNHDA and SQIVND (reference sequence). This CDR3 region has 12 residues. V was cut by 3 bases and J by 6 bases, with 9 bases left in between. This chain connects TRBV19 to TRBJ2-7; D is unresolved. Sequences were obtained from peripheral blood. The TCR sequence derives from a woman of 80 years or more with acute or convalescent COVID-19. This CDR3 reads CASSITVGEQYF. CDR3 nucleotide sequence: TGTGCCAGTAGTATCACAGTGGGCGAGCAGTACTTC.